The 31 T cell receptor beta chains presented below share a single source sample, sequenced in a study of T cell repertoires in cytomegalovirus infection. TCRdb redid the calling of the reads with MiXCR, one entry per CDR3 protein. This sample carries fewer than 550,000 distinct CDR3 sequences, approximately 15% of them seen once, and the ten largest clones take 24%. The sample comprised CD8+ T cells from PBMCs. These receptor sequences come from a human donor in good health (CMV status not recorded). Some clones in this sample may be carry-over from other donors' samples.

The sample holds many counts of this clonotype. CDR3 region: CASSYSKRDSSYEQYF. The CDR3 region has the DNA TGTGCCAGCAGTTACTCGAAACGGGACAGCTCCTACGAGCAGTACTTC. J is TRBJ2-7 and V is TRBV6-5; 7 bases fit TRBD1. V was pared by 0 bases and J by 0 bases, with 5 bases of the junction left unmatched. From germline, CDR1 is MNHEY and CDR2 SVGAGI. The CDR3 runs 16 residues.

The table lists this clonotype with many counts. V usage is TRBV7-2 and J usage is TRBJ2-5; D unresolved. V lost 1 base, J lost 2 bases, and 14 bases lay in between. Germline values: CDR1 SGHTA, CDR2 FQGNSA. The CDR3 has 16 residues. This CDR3 reads CASSLDYRPVQETQYF. In DNA form, the CDR3 reads TGTGCCAGCAGCTTAGATTACCGCCCGGTACAAGAGACCCAGTACTTC.

The table lists this clonotype with a few counts. The chain carries TRBV19 and TRBJ2-7; TRBD1 or TRBD2 may be the D gene (5 bases each). The CDR3 runs 14 residues. CDR1 is LNHDA and CDR2 is SQIVND in the germline V gene (reference sequence). V dropped 3 bases and J dropped 5 bases, with 14 bases sitting between them. The CDR3 region is CASSIYGDPHEQYF. CDR3 nucleotides: TGTGCCAGTAGTATCTATGGGGACCCCCACGAGCAGTACTTC.

This clonotype was found a few times. The chain uses TRBV5-1 and TRBJ1-1, with 7 bases aligning to TRBD1. Losses at the gene ends were 3 bases for V and 0 bases for J; bases not matched to a gene: 5. Germline lookup yields CDR1 SGHRS and CDR2 YFSETQ. The CDR3 has 15 amino acids. The CDR3 sequence is CASSSKQGLNTEAFF. The CDR3 DNA follows: TGCGCCAGCAGCTCGAAACAGGGGCTGAACACTGAAGCTTTCTTT.

This sequence joins TRBV24-1 and TRBJ2-7; D call uncertain. Deletions cut 1 base from V and 2 bases from J, with 8 bases between. Germline lookup yields CDR1 KGHDR and CDR2 SFDVKD. This CDR3 spans 14 amino acids. DNA for the CDR3: TGTGCCACCAGTGATTTCAACAGCCCCTACGAGCAGTACTTC. Its protein product is CATSDFNSPYEQYF.

This clonotype was detected a few times. The V and J genes are TRBV5-6 and TRBJ1-1, with 9 bases identical to TRBD1. The CDR3 is made up of 14 amino acids. J lost 5 bases, V lost 4 bases, and 6 bases had no gene match. CDR1 and CDR2 (germline): SGHDT, YYEEEE. The CDR3, as DNA: TGTGCCAGCAGCGGGACAGGGAAAGTGACTGAAGCTTTCTTT. This translates into CASSGTGKVTEAFF.

The V and J genes are TRBV5-4 and TRBJ2-1; maybe TRBD2 (6 bases). V lost 0 bases, J lost 5 bases, and 12 bases lay in between. This CDR3 region has 15 residues. Germline V gene data show CDR1 as SGHNT and CDR2 as YYREEE (reference sequence). The CDR3 protein is CASSLESGLNNEQFF. The CDR3 DNA is TGTGCCAGCAGCTTGGAAAGCGGGCTCAACAATGAGCAGTTCTTC.

The chain joins TRBV6-6 to TRBJ2-7; 7 positions agree with TRBD1. The CDR3 contains 15 residues. Germline values: CDR1 MNHNY, CDR2 SVGAGI (reference sequence). Trimming took 10 bases from V and 5 from J; bases not matched to a gene: 17. The CDR3 DNA follows: TGTGCCACCACCCCCGAGGCAGGGGGTTGGCACGAGCAGTACTTC. It codes for CATTPEAGGWHEQYF.

The V gene is TRBV5-1, the J gene TRBJ2-1, with D uncertain. The germline V gene has CDR1 SGHRS and CDR2 YFSETQ. The CDR3 loop spans 12 amino acids. Trimming took 5 bases from V and 6 from J, leaving 9 bases between them. The CDR3 DNA follows: TGCGCCAGCAGGGACCAATTCAATGAGCAGTTCTTC. Its translation: CASRDQFNEQFF.

This clonotype was detected many times. The V gene is TRBV19, the J gene TRBJ2-1; 11 nucleotides align to TRBD2. The CDR3 contains 17 residues. J was trimmed by 0 bases and V by 5 bases; bases with no gene match: 6. The germline CDR1 and CDR2 sequences are LNHDA and SQIVND (reference sequence). The CDR3 reads CASSSSSGGSSYNEQFF. In DNA, the CDR3 is TGTGCCAGTAGTTCATCTAGCGGGGGGAGCTCCTACAATGAGCAGTTCTTC.

In this sample, this clonotype turned up many times. The chain combines TRBV11-1 with TRBJ2-1, with D maybe TRBD2 (5 bases). Germline CDR1 is SGHAT and CDR2 is FQDESV (reference sequence). The CDR3 totals 14 residues. V was clipped by 0 bases and J by 10 bases, with 13 bases between them. CDR3 protein: CASSLAPPGEEQFF. As DNA, the CDR3 is TGTGCCAGCAGCTTAGCCCCACCCGGGGAGGAGCAGTTCTTC.

The chain uses TRBV19 and TRBJ2-2, with 9 bases identical to TRBD1. This CDR3 has 16 amino acids. The V segment lost 4 bases and the J segment 5 bases; nucleotides outside the gene matches: 8. CDR1 and CDR2 (germline): LNHDA, SQIVND (reference sequence). In nucleotides, the CDR3 is TGTGCCAGTAGTAGCACAGGGGGCGGATGGACCGGGGAGCTGTTTTTT. Its protein is CASSSTGGGWTGELFF.

The V gene is TRBV12-3 or TRBV12-4, the J gene TRBJ1-2, with D hard to call. Trimming shortened V by 5 bases and J by 4 bases, and 17 bases separated the two germline ends. The CDR3 length is 15 residues. CDR3 in amino acids: CASSPRAGVGYGYTF. The CDR3 DNA is TGTGCCAGCAGTCCTAGGGCGGGTGTTGGCTATGGCTACACCTTC.

This clonotype appeared many times. The chain joins TRBV10-2 to TRBJ2-1; TRBD2 agrees at 8 bases. CDR1 WSHSY and CDR2 SAAADI come from the germline V gene. The length of the CDR3 is 14 residues. The V segment lost 2 bases and the J segment 7 bases; nucleotides outside the gene matches: 4. CDR3 coding DNA: TGCGCCAGCAGTGAGAGCGGGGGAGGGAATGAGCAGTTCTTC. Residues: CASSESGGGNEQFF.

In this sample, this clonotype turned up many times. This chain connects TRBV6-1 to TRBJ2-7; 9 bases fit TRBD1. V was clipped by 2 bases and J by 4 bases; unmatched bases: 12. Germline CDR1 reads MNHNS; CDR2 reads SASEGT. The CDR3 spans 17 residues. The CDR3 nucleotides are TGTGCCAGCAGTGAAAGTGGCGCGGGGACAGGGCGTTACGAGCAGTACTTC. Its protein is CASSESGAGTGRYEQYF.

This chain uses TRBV28 with TRBJ1-1, with D unclear. In germline, CDR1 is MDHEN, CDR2 SYDVKM. Trimming removed 6 bases from V and 0 bases from J, with 17 bases in between. The CDR3 contains 16 residues. The CDR3 sequence: CASSQREDPMNTEAFF. In nucleotides, the CDR3 is TGTGCCAGCAGCCAGAGAGAGGATCCCATGAACACTGAAGCTTTCTTT.

As to this clonotype: A read error is likely, as this CDR3 ends without the conserved phenylalanine or tryptophan. The DNA is omitted, as the CDR3 cannot be located on it reliably, and the CDR3 follows TCRdb's listing. The chain couples TRBV27 to TRBJ2-1; TRBD2 reflects the table's D call only, with no check against the DNA. Including both end residues, the CDR3 is 16 amino acids long. CDR1 is MNHEY and CDR2 is SMNVEV in the germline V gene (reference sequence). CDR3 protein: CASRIGLASGYNEQLL.

This clonotype was found a few times. The chain is built from TRBV15 and TRBJ1-2; D is undetermined. The V end was cut by 0 bases, the J end by 1 base, with 12 bases between. From germline, CDR1 is LNHNV and CDR2 YYDKDF (reference sequence). The CDR3 has 16 residues. In DNA, the CDR3 is TGTGCCACCAGCAGAGAGGCCCCCATTTATAACTATGGCTACACCTTC. It is translated as CATSREAPIYNYGYTF.

This clonotype was seen many times. This CDR3 reads CASSWQRGPSYNEQFF. The CDR3 coding sequence is TGTGCCAGCAGCTGGCAGCGGGGGCCGTCCTACAATGAGCAGTTCTTC. The rearrangement uses TRBV7-9 and TRBJ2-1; 8 bases match TRBD2. The CDR3 extends over 16 amino acids. J lost 1 base, V lost 4 bases, and 6 bases had no gene match. Germline V gene sequence: CDR1 SEHNR, CDR2 FQNEAQ (reference sequence).

This clonotype was seen many times. The chain is built from TRBV27 and TRBJ1-5, with D possibly matching TRBD1 (6 bases). CDR3 length: 15 amino acids. The V gene lost 5 bases and the J gene lost 3 bases, with 14 bases spanning the gap. Germline V gene lookup returns CDR1 MNHEY and CDR2 SMNVEV (reference sequence). The CDR3 reads CASSPHGQSNQPQHF. In nucleotides, the CDR3 is TGTGCCAGCAGTCCTCACGGACAGTCCAATCAGCCCCAGCATTTT.

The chain carries TRBV27 and TRBJ1-2; D unclear. CDR3 length: 16 amino acids. Trimming took off 5 bases at V and 3 bases at J, with 19 bases between the two ends. CDR1 is MNHEY, CDR2 SMNVEV, per germline (reference sequence). CDR3 sequence reads: CASSPLRHSSDYGYTF. CDR3 nucleotides: TGTGCCAGCAGTCCCCTTCGGCACTCTTCTGACTATGGCTACACCTTC.

V and J are TRBV12-3 or TRBV12-4 and TRBJ2-1; 9 bases align to TRBD2. Trimming took 5 bases from V and 0 from J; bases not matched to a gene: 5. There are 16 residues in the CDR3. As DNA, the CDR3 is TGTGCCAGCAGTCGGACTAGCGCGAGCTCCTACAATGAGCAGTTCTTC. Its protein product is CASSRTSASSYNEQFF.

This clonotype was seen at least ten times. The gene calls are TRBV5-6 and TRBJ2-5; D call uncertain. V lost 4 bases to trimming and J lost 5 bases, with 21 bases between them. Germline V gives CDR1 SGHDT, CDR2 YYEEEE. This CDR3 spans 16 amino acids. In nucleotides, the CDR3 is TGTGCCAGCAGCGCTAGTGGGGAACCAGCCGCCGAGACCCAGTACTTC. Translation gives CASSASGEPAAETQYF. The full variable domain, rest sourced from reference TRBV5-6 and TRBJ2-5, is DAGVTQSPTHLIKTRGQQVTLRCSPKSGHDTVSWYQQALGQGPQFIFQYYEEEERQRGNFPDRFSGHQFPNYSSELNVNALLLGDSALYLCASSASGEPAAETQYFGPGTRLLVL.

There are many counts of this clonotype. V usage is TRBV7-7 and J usage is TRBJ2-3, with 8 bases aligning to TRBD2. Germline CDR1 and CDR2: SSHAT and FNYEAQ (reference sequence). V shed 2 bases and J 1 base; nucleotides not matched to a gene: 2. CDR3 length: 15 residues. CDR3 loop: CASSLKGLGTDTQYF. CDR3 sequence (DNA): TGTGCCAGCAGCTTAAAGGGACTAGGCACAGATACGCAGTATTTT.

This clonotype was seen at least ten times. The chain links TRBV27 to TRBJ2-7; 7 bases line up with TRBD1. The CDR3 is 16 residues long. The trim removed 6 bases at V and 5 bases at J, leaving 16 bases unmatched. Germline loops: CDR1 MNHEY, CDR2 SMNVEV (reference sequence). CDR3 nucleotides: TGTGCCAGCAGCCACCTCTCCGACAGGGTGGCCCACGAGCAGTACTTC. This encodes CASSHLSDRVAHEQYF.

This clonotype was seen at least ten times. The CDR3 loop reads CASSPYRGRSSYEQYF. CDR3 DNA: TGTGCCAGCAGCCCCTACAGGGGCCGGAGCTCCTACGAGCAGTACTTC. The V and J genes are TRBV7-9 and TRBJ2-7; 7 bases agree with TRBD1. The CDR3 covers 16 residues. The germline gives CDR1 SEHNR, CDR2 FQNEAQ (reference sequence). V gave up 5 bases and J gave up 0 bases; unmatched junction bases: 10. Complete variable domain (other parts from reference TRBV7-9 and TRBJ2-7): DTGVSQNPRHKITKRGQNVTFRCDPISEHNRLYWYRQTLGQGPEFLTYFQNEAQLEKSRLLSDRFSAERPKGSFSTLEIQRTEQGDSAMYLCASSPYRGRSSYEQYFGPGTRLTVT.

This clonotype was found a few times. The J gene is TRBJ1-2, the V gene TRBV24-1; D perhaps matches TRBD1 (6 bases). The V end lost 9 bases, the J end lost 5 bases, and 27 bases lay between the germline ends. The CDR3 length is 17 residues. From germline, CDR1 is KGHDR and CDR2 SFDVKD. In DNA form, the CDR3 reads TGTGCCACCGAACCCTCACGGGGACAACAGTTTAATTATGGCTACACCTTC. Translated, it gives CATEPSRGQQFNYGYTF.

Many counts were recorded for this clonotype. The V call is TRBV4-1, the J call TRBJ2-3; D is perhaps TRBD1 or TRBD2 (5 bases each). The CDR3 length is 13 residues. The V end lost 0 bases, the J end lost 8 bases, and 9 bases lay between the germline ends. In germline, CDR1 is MGHRA, CDR2 YSYEKL. CDR3 region: CASSQDGAGTQYF. In DNA form, the CDR3 reads TGCGCCAGCAGCCAAGATGGGGCGGGTACGCAGTATTTT.

This clonotype was seen a handful of times. The J gene is TRBJ1-1, the V gene TRBV29-1; D remains unclear. Germline assignment: CDR1 SQVTM and CDR2 ANQGSEA. This CDR3 has 10 amino acids. The V end lost 5 bases, the J end lost 4 bases, and 5 bases lay between the germline ends. The CDR3 nucleotides read TGCAGCGTTAGGATCACTGAAGCTTTCTTT. As protein: CSVRITEAFF.

This clonotype was found many times. This CDR3 is CASRGDRASGYTF. The CDR3 DNA reads as TGTGCCAGCCGTGGGGACAGGGCATCTGGCTACACCTTC. The chain carries TRBV7-9 and TRBJ1-2; 9 nucleotides align to TRBD1. Losses at the gene ends were 8 bases for V and 7 bases for J; bases not matched to a gene: 8. Germline CDR1 is SEHNR and CDR2 is FQNEAQ (reference sequence). The CDR3 sequence is 13 residues long.

There are many counts of this clonotype. The chain combines TRBV7-2 with TRBJ2-1; D remains ambiguous. Germline V gene lookup returns CDR1 SGHTA and CDR2 FQGNSA. The V gene lost 5 bases and the J gene lost 0 bases, with 14 bases spanning the gap. This CDR3 spans 16 amino acids. The CDR3: CASSPRTQSSYNEQFF. The CDR3 nucleotides read TGTGCCAGCAGCCCTAGGACGCAAAGCTCCTACAATGAGCAGTTCTTC.